The T cell receptor (beta chain) described here comes from a study of blood T cell repertoires in COVID-19. This CDR3 is built from 16 residues. Germline values: CDR1 KGHSH, CDR2 LQKENI. The V gene end was trimmed by 6 bases and the J gene end by 9 bases; junction bases not matched to a gene: 9. Assay used: immunoSEQ multiplex PCR; TCRdb lists only in-frame clones, some missing. The sample lists tens of thousands of clones; about 74% were seen once. This clone was observed many times. Sequenced input: peripheral blood. The V call is TRBV18, the J call TRBJ1-6, with 12 nucleotides matching TRBD1. The clonotype originates from a human donor in a cohort sampled during active COVID-19. CDR3 in DNA: TGTGCCAGCTCCCGGGGACAGGGGGCGTCGAGTTCACCCCTCCACTTT. As protein: CASSRGQGASSSPLHF.